This T cell receptor beta chain was observed in a study of Graves' ophthalmopathy and Graves' hyperthyroidism. Using RNA transcripts, the TCR beta CDR3 regions were amplified. Second-round multiplex PCR followed a first-round RT-PCR using HTBI primers. TCRdb called the multiplex PCR reads again in MiXCR, with one record for every CDR3 protein. The table lists hundreds of thousands of distinct CDR3 sequences, about a fifth of them singletons, with around 6.9% in the top ten. Findings and caveats of the study: Ophthalmopathy cases were distinguished from stable hyperthyroidism by a 13-signature model, reaching roughly 90% sensitivity and 65% to 83% specificity. Most clonotypes expanded in thyroid above 0.001 frequency were present in blood too.

About this clonotype: Its antigen is still unknown.

The authors defined stable hyperthyroidism as no ophthalmopathy within 18 months of follow-up. Fresh peripheral blood (less than 11 ml) yielded the PBMCs. This TCR came from a woman under 30 with stable Graves' hyperthyroidism. Some clones in this sample may be carry-over from other donors' samples. Sequenced: peripheral blood.

CDR3 sequence: CASRRQGSSGANVLTF. The CDR3 region has the DNA TGTGCCAGCAGGCGACAGGGGAGCTCTGGGGCCAACGTCCTGACTTTC. The rearrangement uses TRBV12-3 or TRBV12-4 and TRBJ2-6; 8 nucleotides match TRBD1. This CDR3 region has 16 residues. Losses at the gene ends were 6 bases for V and 0 bases for J; bases not matched to a gene: 4.